These 24 T cell receptor beta chains share one sample of origin, sequenced in a study of blood T cell repertoires in COVID-19. The repertoire was sequenced with immunoSEQ multiplex PCR; TCRdb's copy has only in-frame clones and lacks some. In the table there are approximately 240,000 clones, roughly 87% of which are singletons. The sample was PBMCs or T cells enriched from blood (not recorded which). The receptors shown here come from a woman in her twenties or thirties with acute COVID-19.

The CDR3 sequence is CASRSGTLDEQYF. CDR3 DNA sequence: TGCGCCAGCAGGTCCGGGACTCTCGACGAGCAGTACTTC. The chain combines TRBV5-1 with TRBJ2-7, with D perhaps matching TRBD2 (6 bases). The CDR3 covers 13 residues. The V end lost 5 bases, the J end lost 5 bases, and 14 bases lay between the germline ends. Germline loops: CDR1 SGHRS, CDR2 YFSETQ.

The rearrangement uses TRBV20-1 and TRBJ1-6; 7 bases map to TRBD1. The V gene end was trimmed by 3 bases and the J gene end by 8 bases; junction bases not matched to a gene: 10. The CDR3 is 15 residues long. Germline CDR1 DFQATT, CDR2 SNEGSKA (reference sequence). The CDR3 region is CSASPVDRDHSPLHF. In nucleotides, the CDR3 is TGCAGTGCTAGTCCCGTAGACAGGGATCATTCACCCCTCCACTTT.

The chain employs TRBV30 and TRBJ1-6, with TRBD1 matching over 8 bases. From germline, CDR1 is GTSNPN and CDR2 SVGIG (reference sequence). The CDR3 consists of 15 residues. After removal of 0 bases from V and 10 bases from J, the junction contained 8 bases not matched to a gene. The CDR3 DNA reads TGTGCCTGGAGTGTTCGCAGGGGGCGCGGGTCACCCCTCCACTTT. Residues: CAWSVRRGRGSPLHF.

The CDR3 reads CASSIEAGSYEQYF. The CDR3 coding sequence is TGTGCCAGTAGTATAGAAGCCGGCTCCTACGAGCAGTACTTC. The chain is built from TRBV19 and TRBJ2-7; D remains ambiguous. The length of the CDR3 is 14 residues. Trimming pared 0 bases from V and 0 bases from J, leaving 6 bases between. The germline V gene encodes CDR1 LNHDA and CDR2 SQIVND (reference sequence).

The rearrangement joins TRBV2 to TRBJ1-3, with TRBD1 matching 8 bases. The CDR3 totals 17 residues. The germline gives CDR1 SNHLY, CDR2 FYNNEI. V lost 3 bases to trimming and J lost 0 bases; unmatched junction nucleotides: 7. The chain's CDR3 is CASSESGGLSSGNTIYF. In DNA, the CDR3 is TGTGCCAGCAGTGAGTCAGGGGGCCTCAGCTCTGGAAACACCATATATTTT.

The chain links TRBV18 to TRBJ2-1; 10 bases are shared with TRBD2. The CDR3 contains 16 residues. The germline CDR1 and CDR2 sequences are KGHSH and LQKENI. V lost 2 bases, J lost 0 bases, and 1 base stayed unmatched. The CDR3 reads CASSPVAGGSYNEQFF. The CDR3 DNA sequence: TGTGCCAGCTCACCAGTAGCGGGGGGCTCCTACAATGAGCAGTTCTTC.

This chain connects TRBV11-2 to TRBJ2-5; TRBD2 agrees at 10 bases. The CDR3 spans 16 residues. Trimming cost V 1 base and J 4 bases; bases outside gene matches: 6. Germline V lookup: CDR1 SGHAT, CDR2 FQNNGV. The CDR3 is CASSLVASGGGETQYF. For the CDR3, the DNA is TGTGCCAGCAGCTTAGTAGCTAGCGGGGGTGGAGAGACCCAGTACTTC.

V gene TRBV28 combines with J gene TRBJ2-7; D might be TRBD1 (5 bases). The length of the CDR3 is 14 residues. Germline V gene sequence: CDR1 MDHEN, CDR2 SYDVKM. Trimming left V 6 bases short and J 0 bases short, with 12 bases between. CDR3 protein: CASRTPRASYEQYF. The CDR3 DNA is TGTGCCAGCAGAACCCCCAGGGCCTCCTACGAGCAGTACTTC. Using reference TRBV28 and TRBJ2-7 for the parts outside the CDR3, the full variable domain is DVKVTQSSRYLVKRTGEKVFLECVQDMDHENMFWYRQDPGLGLRLIYFSYDVKMKEKGDIPEGYSVSREKKERFSLILESASTNQTSMYLCASRTPRASYEQYFGPGTRLTVT.

The chain carries TRBV9 and TRBJ2-1, with 8 nucleotides matching TRBD2. V trimming: 3 bases; J trimming: 0 bases; junction bases outside the gene matches: 5. This CDR3 has 16 residues. Germline loops: CDR1 SGDLS, CDR2 YYNGEE. CDR3 amino acids: CASSERGPVSYNEQFF. In nucleotides, the CDR3 is TGTGCCAGCAGCGAGCGGGGGCCGGTCTCCTACAATGAGCAGTTCTTC. The full variable domain, its missing parts supplied by reference TRBV9 and TRBJ2-1, is DSGVTQTPKHLITATGQRVTLRCSPRSGDLSVYWYQQSLDQGLQFLIQYYNGEERAKGNILERFSAQQFPDLHSELNLSSLELGDSALYFCASSERGPVSYNEQFFGPGTRLTVL.

This chain joins TRBV30 and TRBJ1-2; tentatively, D is TRBD1 (5 bases). Germline CDR1 is GTSNPN and CDR2 is SVGIG (reference sequence). V lost 2 bases to trimming and J lost 8 bases, with 33 bases between them. The CDR3 spans 19 residues. The CDR3 region has the DNA TGTGCCTGGAGTTCTGGGGCCCAGGGTCGGCAGGGAAGGTTCGTAGGCTACACCTTC. Protein sequence: CAWSSGAQGRQGRFVGYTF.

This clone was counted a single time. This chain connects TRBV30 to TRBJ1-2; D ambiguous. Germline V lookup: CDR1 GTSNPN, CDR2 SVGIG (reference sequence). With 5 bases removed from V and 5 bases from J, the gap between germline ends came to 15 bases. This CDR3 spans 13 amino acids. The CDR3 is CAWDGEKDYGYTF. The CDR3 DNA reads TGTGCCTGGGACGGGGAGAAAGATTATGGCTACACCTTC.

The chain links TRBV28 to TRBJ2-2, with a weak D call TRBD1 (5 bases). V was cut by 2 bases and J by 5 bases, with 6 bases left in between. CDR3 length equals 13 residues. The V gene's germline CDR1 is MDHEN and CDR2 SYDVKM. CDR3 DNA: TGTGCCAGCAGTTTACAGGGAACCGGGGAGCTGTTTTTT. Translation: CASSLQGTGELFF.

This clone showed up just once. CDR3 DNA: TGTGCCAGCAGCTTAACCCAGGGGATGAAAAATGAGCAGTTCTTC. This encodes CASSLTQGMKNEQFF. This chain uses TRBV7-3 with TRBJ2-1, with D perhaps matching TRBD1 (6 bases). CDR1 is SGHTA and CDR2 is FQGTGA in the germline V gene. Trimming removed 0 bases from V and 7 bases from J, with 13 bases in between. The CDR3 has 15 residues.

The chain couples TRBV6-5 to TRBJ1-2, with D possibly TRBD1 on 5 matching bases. The CDR3 totals 14 residues. V was shortened by 5 bases and J by 7 bases, with 17 bases between the two germline ends. CDR1 is MNHEY, CDR2 SVGAGI, per germline. CDR3 in DNA: TGTGCCAGCAGTCCGCGGGACCTAAGGCTTGGCTACACCTTC. This codes for CASSPRDLRLGYTF.

The gene calls are TRBV19 and TRBJ1-1; TRBD1 aligns across 9 bases. This CDR3 contains 14 residues. CDR1 and CDR2 from the germline V gene are LNHDA and SQIVND (reference sequence). V dropped 6 bases and J dropped 4; count of bases not matched to a gene: 6. The CDR3, as DNA: TGTGCCAGTAGGGACAGGGGATGGGGCACTGAAGCTTTCTTT. Translation: CASRDRGWGTEAFF.

The V gene is TRBV18, the J gene TRBJ1-6; 8 nucleotides agree with TRBD1. The CDR3 is 16 residues long. Germline-derived CDR1 and CDR2 are KGHSH and LQKENI. J was trimmed by 7 bases and V by 4 bases; bases with no gene match: 9. The CDR3 sequence is CASSLIQGGQNSPLHF. In DNA form, the CDR3 reads TGTGCCAGCTCACTTATACAGGGGGGTCAGAATTCACCCCTCCACTTT.

The genes are TRBV10-3 and TRBJ1-1; 8 nucleotides align to TRBD1. The CDR3 spans 16 residues. V lost 5 bases, J lost 1 base, and 9 bases stayed unmatched. Per germline, CDR1 ENHRY and CDR2 SYGVKD. CDR3 nucleotides: TGTGCCATCAGTTATACCTCAGGGGGCGGGAACACTGAAGCTTTCTTT. Translated: CAISYTSGGGNTEAFF.

The rearrangement joins TRBV7-8 to TRBJ2-7; D gene unclear. Germline CDR1 is SGHVS and CDR2 is FQNEAQ. The CDR3 is made up of 15 amino acids. Trimming took off 1 base at V and 6 bases at J, with 16 bases between the two ends. The CDR3 region is CASSLGSWAVGEQYF. CDR3 coding DNA: TGTGCCAGCAGCTTAGGTTCTTGGGCAGTGGGCGAGCAGTACTTC.

The chain uses TRBV27 and TRBJ1-2, with D possibly TRBD1 on 6 matching bases. Germline values: CDR1 MNHEY, CDR2 SMNVEV (reference sequence). The V gene lost 5 bases and the J gene lost 0 bases, with 13 bases spanning the gap. The CDR3 is 15 residues long. Written as DNA, the CDR3 is TGTGCCAGCAGTCCCCTAGGGGGAACTAACTATGGCTACACCTTC. It codes for CASSPLGGTNYGYTF.

This clone has only a few counts. The chain has TRBV4-2 and TRBJ1-3, with TRBD1 matching 7 bases. The CDR3 is 15 amino acids. Looked up from germline, CDR1 is LGHNA and CDR2 is YNFKEQ. Germline trimming cut 5 bases from V and 2 bases from J; bases unmatched to any gene: 6. The chain's CDR3 is CASSDRQGAGNTIYF. CDR3 nucleotides: TGTGCCAGCAGCGACAGGCAGGGGGCTGGAAACACCATATATTTT.

The chain recombines TRBV27 with TRBJ1-5; 9 bases agree with TRBD1. The germline V gene has CDR1 MNHEY and CDR2 SMNVEV (reference sequence). The CDR3 has 15 residues. V gave up 6 bases and J gave up 7 bases; unmatched junction bases: 10. CDR3 sequence: CASRGTGTLSQPQHF. The DNA of the CDR3 is TGTGCCAGCAGGGGGACAGGGACCCTCTCCCAGCCCCAGCATTTT.

V usage is TRBV5-1 and J usage is TRBJ1-6; TRBD1 might be the D (5 bases). Deletions cut 0 bases from V and 10 bases from J, with 14 bases between. CDR1 is SGHRS, CDR2 YFSETQ, per germline. The CDR3 has 15 amino acids. The CDR3 spells CASSLVAGSDSPLHF. The CDR3 DNA follows: TGCGCCAGCAGCTTGGTTGCAGGGTCGGACTCACCCCTCCACTTT.

CDR3 DNA sequence: TGCGCCAGCAGCCACTCGGACAGGGGGCTCAACACCGGGGAGCTGTTTTTT. Protein: CASSHSDRGLNTGELFF. The chain is built from TRBV4-1 and TRBJ2-2; TRBD1 matches 11 bases. The CDR3 has 17 amino acids. Germline lookup yields CDR1 MGHRA and CDR2 YSYEKL. V trimming: 3 bases; J trimming: 2 bases; junction bases outside the gene matches: 5.

A word on this clone: Germline is not matched at one junction end, which may reflect a read error. The gene calls are TRBV28 and TRBJ2-7; TRBD2 matches at 9 bases. This CDR3 region has 13 residues. Germline V gene sequence: CDR1 MDHEN, CDR2 SYDVKM. The CDR3 loop is CASSLSLAGTRAF. Here the CDR3 DNA reads TGTGCCAGCAGTTTATCCCTAGCGGGAACGAGGGCCTTC.